Sequencing of this TCR beta chain was carried out in a study of blood T cell repertoires in COVID-19. Background on the study: T cells, B-cell-depleted T cells, or PBMCs supplied cDNA or gDNA.

Original processing methods: Counts of nucleated cells, estimated from reference gene primer amplification, were obtained. Repertoires were generated with immunoSEQ multiplex PCR, while TCRdb's copy carries only in-frame clones and drops some. V and J calls and clone size follow that table, whereas D and trimming were derived from the DNA. The data hold around 170,000 clones, with less than 90% observed a single time. Germline V CDR1 and CDR2: KGHSH, LQKENI. The V end lost 5 bases, the J end lost 9 bases, and 16 bases lay between the germline ends. The CDR3 sequence is 14 residues long. This clonotype originated in a woman in her sixties or seventies with COVID-19, enrolled during active disease. The sample taken for sequencing was peripheral blood. V gene TRBV18 combines with J gene TRBJ2-2; no reliable D call. The CDR3 is CASSSIPPPRELFF. The CDR3 nucleotides are TGTGCCAGCTCATCTATCCCCCCACCGAGGGAGCTGTTTTTT. Full variable domain (outside the CDR3, taken from reference TRBV18 and TRBJ2-2): NAGVMQNPRHLVRRRGQEARLRCSPMKGHSHVYWYRQLPEEGLKFMVYLQKENIIDESGMPKERFSAEFPKEGPSILRIQQVVRGDSAAYFCASSSIPPPRELFFGEGSRLTVL.